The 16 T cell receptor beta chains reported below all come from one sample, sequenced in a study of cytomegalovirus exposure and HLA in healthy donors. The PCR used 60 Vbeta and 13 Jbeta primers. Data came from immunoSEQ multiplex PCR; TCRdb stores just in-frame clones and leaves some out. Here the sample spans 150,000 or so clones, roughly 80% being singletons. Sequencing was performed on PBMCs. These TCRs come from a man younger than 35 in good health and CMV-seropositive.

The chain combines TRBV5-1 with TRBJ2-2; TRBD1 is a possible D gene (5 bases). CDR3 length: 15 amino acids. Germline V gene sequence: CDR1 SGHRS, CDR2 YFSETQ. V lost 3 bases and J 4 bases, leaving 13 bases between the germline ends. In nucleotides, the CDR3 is TGCGCCAGCAGCTCTCAGGGTACGGGCACCGGGGAGCTGTTTTTT. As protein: CASSSQGTGTGELFF. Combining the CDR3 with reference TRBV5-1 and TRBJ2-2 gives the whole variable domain KAGVTQTPRYLIKTRGQQVTLSCSPISGHRSVSWYQQTPGQGLQFLFEYFSETQRNKGNFPGRFSGRQFSNSRSEMNVSTLELGDSALYLCASSSQGTGTGELFFGEGSRLTVL.

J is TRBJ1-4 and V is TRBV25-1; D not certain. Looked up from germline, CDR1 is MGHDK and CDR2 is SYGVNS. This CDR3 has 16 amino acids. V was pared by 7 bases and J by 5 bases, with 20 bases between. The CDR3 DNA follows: TGTGCCAGCAATCGAACGTGTGCCGACGGGAATGAAAAACTGTTTTTT. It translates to CASNRTCADGNEKLFF.

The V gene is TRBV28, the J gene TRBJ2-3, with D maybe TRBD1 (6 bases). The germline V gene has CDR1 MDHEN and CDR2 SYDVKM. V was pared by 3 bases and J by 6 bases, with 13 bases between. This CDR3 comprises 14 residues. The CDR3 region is CASSFGQMGDTQYF. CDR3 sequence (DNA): TGTGCCAGCAGTTTTGGACAGATGGGGGATACGCAGTATTTT.

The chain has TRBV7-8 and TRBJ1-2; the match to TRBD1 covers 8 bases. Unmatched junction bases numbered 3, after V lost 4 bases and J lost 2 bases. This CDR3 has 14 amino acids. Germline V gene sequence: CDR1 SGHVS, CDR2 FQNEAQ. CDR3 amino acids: CASSSGGANYGYTF. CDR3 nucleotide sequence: TGTGCCAGCAGCTCAGGGGGCGCAAACTATGGCTACACCTTC.

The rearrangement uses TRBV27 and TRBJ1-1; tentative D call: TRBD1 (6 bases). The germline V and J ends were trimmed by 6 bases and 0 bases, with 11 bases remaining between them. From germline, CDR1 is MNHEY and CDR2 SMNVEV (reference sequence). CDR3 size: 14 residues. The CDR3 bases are TGTGCCAGCAGGGCCGGACAGCTGAACACTGAAGCTTTCTTT. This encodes CASRAGQLNTEAFF.

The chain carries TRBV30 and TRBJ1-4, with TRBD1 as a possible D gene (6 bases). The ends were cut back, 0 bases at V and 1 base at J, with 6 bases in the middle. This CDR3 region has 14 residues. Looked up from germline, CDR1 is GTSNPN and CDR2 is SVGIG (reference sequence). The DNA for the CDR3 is TGTGCCTGGAGTGTAGGGGGAACTAATGAAAAACTGTTTTTT. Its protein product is CAWSVGGTNEKLFF.

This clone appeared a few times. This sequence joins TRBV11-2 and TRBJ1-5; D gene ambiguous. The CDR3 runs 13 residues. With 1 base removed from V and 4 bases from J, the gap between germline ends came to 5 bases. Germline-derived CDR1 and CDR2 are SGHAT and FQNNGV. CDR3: CASSLGENQPQHF. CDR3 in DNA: TGTGCCAGCAGCTTAGGCGAAAATCAGCCCCAGCATTTT.

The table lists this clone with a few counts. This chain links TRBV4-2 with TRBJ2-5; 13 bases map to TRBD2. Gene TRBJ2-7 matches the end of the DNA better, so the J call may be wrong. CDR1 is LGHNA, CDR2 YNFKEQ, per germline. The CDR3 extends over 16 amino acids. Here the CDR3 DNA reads TGTGCCAGCAGCCAACGGACTAGCGGGAGAACAAACGAGCAGTACTTC. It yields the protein CASSQRTSGRTNEQYF.

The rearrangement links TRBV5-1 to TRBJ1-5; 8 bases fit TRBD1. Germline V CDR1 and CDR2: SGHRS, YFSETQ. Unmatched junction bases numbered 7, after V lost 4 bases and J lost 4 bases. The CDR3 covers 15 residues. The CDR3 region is CASSPGDRNNQPQHF. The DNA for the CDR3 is TGCGCCAGCAGCCCCGGGGACAGGAATAATCAGCCCCAGCATTTT.

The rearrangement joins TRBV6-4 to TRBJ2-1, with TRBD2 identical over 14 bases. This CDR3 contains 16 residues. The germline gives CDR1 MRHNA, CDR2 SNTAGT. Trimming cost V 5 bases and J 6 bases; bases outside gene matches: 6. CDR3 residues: CASSPRLAGGRNEQFF. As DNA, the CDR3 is TGTGCCAGCAGTCCCCGACTAGCGGGAGGGCGCAATGAGCAGTTCTTC.

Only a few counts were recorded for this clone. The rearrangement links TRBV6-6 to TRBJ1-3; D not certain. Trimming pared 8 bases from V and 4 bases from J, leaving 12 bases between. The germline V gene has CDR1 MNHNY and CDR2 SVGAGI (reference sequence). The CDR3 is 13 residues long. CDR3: CASVSGFGNTIYF. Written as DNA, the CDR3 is TGTGCCAGCGTCTCGGGGTTCGGAAACACCATATATTTT.

CDR3 residues: CASSSTVNTEAFF. The DNA of the CDR3 is TGTGCCAGCTCATCGACAGTGAACACTGAAGCTTTCTTT. The V gene is TRBV18, the J gene TRBJ1-1, with a weak D call TRBD1 (5 bases). CDR1 is KGHSH, CDR2 LQKENI, per germline. CDR3 length: 13 amino acids. V was shortened by 5 bases and J by 0 bases, with 7 bases between the two germline ends.

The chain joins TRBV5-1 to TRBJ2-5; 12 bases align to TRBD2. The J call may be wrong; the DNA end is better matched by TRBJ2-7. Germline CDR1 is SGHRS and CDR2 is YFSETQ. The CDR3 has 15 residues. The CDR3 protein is CASSLSSGRAAEQYF. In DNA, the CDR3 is TGCGCCAGCAGCTTGTCTAGCGGGAGGGCCGCCGAGCAGTACTTC.

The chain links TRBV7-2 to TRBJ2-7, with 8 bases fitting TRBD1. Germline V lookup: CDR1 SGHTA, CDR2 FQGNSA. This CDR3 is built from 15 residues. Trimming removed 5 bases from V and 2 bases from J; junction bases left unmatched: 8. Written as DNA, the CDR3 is TGTGCCAGCAGCCCCCGGACAGGGCTCACCTACGAGCAGTACTTC. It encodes CASSPRTGLTYEQYF.

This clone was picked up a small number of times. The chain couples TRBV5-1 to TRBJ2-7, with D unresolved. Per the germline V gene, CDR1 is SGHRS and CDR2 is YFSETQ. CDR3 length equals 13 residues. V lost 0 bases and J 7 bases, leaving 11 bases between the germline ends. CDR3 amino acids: CASSLAPEQEQYF. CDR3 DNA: TGCGCCAGCAGCTTGGCGCCTGAGCAAGAGCAGTACTTC.

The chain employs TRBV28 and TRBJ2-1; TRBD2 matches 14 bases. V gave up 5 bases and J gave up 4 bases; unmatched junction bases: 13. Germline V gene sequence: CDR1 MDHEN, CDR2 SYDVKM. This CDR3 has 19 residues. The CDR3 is CASSPMTGTSGRGYNEQFF. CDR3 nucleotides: TGTGCCAGCAGTCCTATGACAGGGACTAGCGGGAGAGGGTACAATGAGCAGTTCTTC.